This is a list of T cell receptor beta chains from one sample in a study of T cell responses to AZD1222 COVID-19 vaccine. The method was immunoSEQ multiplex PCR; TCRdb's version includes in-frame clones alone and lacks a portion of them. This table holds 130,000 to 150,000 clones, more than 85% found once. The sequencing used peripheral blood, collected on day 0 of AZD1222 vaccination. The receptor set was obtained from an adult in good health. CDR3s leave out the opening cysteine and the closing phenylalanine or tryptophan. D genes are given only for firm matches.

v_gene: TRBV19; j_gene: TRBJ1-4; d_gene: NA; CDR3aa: ASSTGVTNEKLF
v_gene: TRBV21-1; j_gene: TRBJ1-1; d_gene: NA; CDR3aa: ASSKGKGLNTEAF
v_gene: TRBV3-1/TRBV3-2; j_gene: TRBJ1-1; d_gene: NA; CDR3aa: ASSLDSEAF
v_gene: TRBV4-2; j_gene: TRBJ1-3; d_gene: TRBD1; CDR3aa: ASSQAGAGGFRSSGNTIY
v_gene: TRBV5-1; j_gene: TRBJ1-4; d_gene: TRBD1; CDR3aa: ASSVPGTENEKLF
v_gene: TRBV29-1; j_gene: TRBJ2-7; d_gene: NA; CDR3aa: SVEGPRGSYEQY
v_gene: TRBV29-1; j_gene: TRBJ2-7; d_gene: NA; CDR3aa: SVEPDGSYEQY
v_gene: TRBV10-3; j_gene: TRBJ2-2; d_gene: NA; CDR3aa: AISGEQGNTGELF
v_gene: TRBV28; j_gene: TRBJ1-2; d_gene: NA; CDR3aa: ASTTYRGRGGYGYT
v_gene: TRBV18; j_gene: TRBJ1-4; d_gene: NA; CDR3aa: ASSLKTQGQGNEKLF
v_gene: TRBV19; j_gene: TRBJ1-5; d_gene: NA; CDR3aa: ASRTDSRGGNQPQH
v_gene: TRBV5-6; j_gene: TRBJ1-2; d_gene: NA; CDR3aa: ASSQVGQRYGYT
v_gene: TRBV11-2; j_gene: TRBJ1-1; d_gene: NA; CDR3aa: ASSLDVRGQSSTEAF
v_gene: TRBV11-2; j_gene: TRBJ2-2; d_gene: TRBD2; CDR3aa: ASSSLAGGPRGGELF
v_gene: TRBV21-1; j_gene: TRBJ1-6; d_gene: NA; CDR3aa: ASPFTPYRGPALNSPLH
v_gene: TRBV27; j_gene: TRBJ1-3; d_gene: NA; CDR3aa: ASSKTDSGNTIY
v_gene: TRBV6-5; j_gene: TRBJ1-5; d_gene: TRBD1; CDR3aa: ASSSQTGQYQPQH
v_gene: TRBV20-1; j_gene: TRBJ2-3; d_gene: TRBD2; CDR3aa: SASRREISFSTDTQY
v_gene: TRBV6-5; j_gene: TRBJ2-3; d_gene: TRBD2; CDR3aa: ASSYSSGRGVDTQY
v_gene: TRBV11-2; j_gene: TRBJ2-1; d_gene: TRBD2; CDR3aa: ASSLERTRGNEQF
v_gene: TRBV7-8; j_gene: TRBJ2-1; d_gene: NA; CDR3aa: ASSSSWGEDNNEQF
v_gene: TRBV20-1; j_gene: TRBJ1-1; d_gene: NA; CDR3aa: SAPLNTEAF
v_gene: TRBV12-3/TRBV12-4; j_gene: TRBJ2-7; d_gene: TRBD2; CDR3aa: ASSSAGWGQY
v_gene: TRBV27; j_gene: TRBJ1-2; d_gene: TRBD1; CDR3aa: ASRPYSGQGAWYGYT
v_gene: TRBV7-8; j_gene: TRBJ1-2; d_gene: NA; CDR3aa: ASSLPVNYGYT
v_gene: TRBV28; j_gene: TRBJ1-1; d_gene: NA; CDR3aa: ASSLWGRPEAF
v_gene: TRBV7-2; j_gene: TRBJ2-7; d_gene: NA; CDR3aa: ASSLGRVTYEQY
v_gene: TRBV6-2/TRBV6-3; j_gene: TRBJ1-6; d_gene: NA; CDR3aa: ASSHTVESPLH
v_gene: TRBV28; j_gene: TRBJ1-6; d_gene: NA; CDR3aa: ASTGPRTNSPLH
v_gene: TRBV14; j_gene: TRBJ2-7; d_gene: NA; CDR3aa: ASSQQEALPYEQY
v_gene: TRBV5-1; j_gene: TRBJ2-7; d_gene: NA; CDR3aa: ASSFEGLSYEQY
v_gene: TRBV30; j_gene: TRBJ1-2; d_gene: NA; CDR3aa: AWSVGGTLYGYT
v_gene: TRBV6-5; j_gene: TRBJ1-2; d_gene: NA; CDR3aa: ASSYSKGARYGYT
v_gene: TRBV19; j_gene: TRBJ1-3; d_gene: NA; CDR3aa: ASSTGTPTGNTIY
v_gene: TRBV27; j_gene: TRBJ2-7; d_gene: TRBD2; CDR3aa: ASLPTSGRYEQY
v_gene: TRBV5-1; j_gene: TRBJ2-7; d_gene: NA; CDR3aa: ASSPQVSYEQY
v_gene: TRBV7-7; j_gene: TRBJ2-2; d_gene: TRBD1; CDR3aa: ASSLVGQGNTGELF
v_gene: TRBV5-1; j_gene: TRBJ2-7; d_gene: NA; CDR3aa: ASSPDVPYEQY
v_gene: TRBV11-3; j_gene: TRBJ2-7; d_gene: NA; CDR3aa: ASSLDPQEQY
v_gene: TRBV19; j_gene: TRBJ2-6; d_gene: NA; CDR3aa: ASSRMGESSGANVLT
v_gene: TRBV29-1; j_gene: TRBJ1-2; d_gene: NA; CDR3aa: SVGTALGYT
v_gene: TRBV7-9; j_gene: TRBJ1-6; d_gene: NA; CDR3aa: ASSSSSADGGSPLH
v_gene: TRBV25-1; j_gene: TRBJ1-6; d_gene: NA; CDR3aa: ASTDGRQYNSPLH
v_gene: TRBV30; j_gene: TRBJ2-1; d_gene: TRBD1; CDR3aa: AWNPDRDNEQF
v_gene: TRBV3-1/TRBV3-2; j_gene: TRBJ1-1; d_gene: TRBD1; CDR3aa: APLGDRGPDTEAF
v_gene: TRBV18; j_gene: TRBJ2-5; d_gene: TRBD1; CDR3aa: ASSPMGQTPGETQY
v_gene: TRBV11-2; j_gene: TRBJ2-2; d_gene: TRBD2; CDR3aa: ASSLDPAGGSGELF
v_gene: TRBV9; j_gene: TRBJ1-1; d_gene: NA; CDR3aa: ASSVWDTEAF
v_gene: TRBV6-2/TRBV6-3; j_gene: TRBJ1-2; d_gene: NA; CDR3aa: ASSQRPGGYT
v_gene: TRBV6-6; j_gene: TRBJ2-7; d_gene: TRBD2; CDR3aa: ASSDELAGGLEQY
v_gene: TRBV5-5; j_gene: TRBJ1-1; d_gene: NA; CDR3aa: ASSLRQVTEAF
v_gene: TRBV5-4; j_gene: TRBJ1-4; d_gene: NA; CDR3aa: ASSIKGSDEKLF
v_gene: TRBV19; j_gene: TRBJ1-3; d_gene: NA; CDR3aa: ASSIDPSGNTIY
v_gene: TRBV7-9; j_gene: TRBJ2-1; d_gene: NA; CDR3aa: ASHPGPRGNEQF
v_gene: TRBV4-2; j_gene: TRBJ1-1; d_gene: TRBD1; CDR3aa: ASSPPSGTGREAF